This entry is about one T cell receptor (beta chain). Here immunoSEQ multiplex PCR was the method, and the copy in TCRdb shows in-frame clones only, minus some. Of 200,000 to 250,000 clones listed, about 86% are singletons. The sample originates from a study of blood T cell repertoires in COVID-19. The trim removed 6 bases at V and 10 bases at J, leaving 8 bases unmatched. The germline V gene has CDR1 LGHDT and CDR2 YNNKEL (reference sequence). The CDR3 loop spans 15 amino acids. The sequenced sample consisted of peripheral blood. The TCR sequence derives from a man aged 55-75 years with acute or convalescent COVID-19. The chain uses TRBV3-1 (or the pseudogene TRBV3-2) and TRBJ2-1; 14 nucleotides match TRBD2. CDR3 region: CASRPGLAGVREQFF. CDR3 DNA: TGTGCCAGCAGGCCGGGACTAGCGGGAGTAAGGGAGCAGTTCTTC.